This entry lists 12 T cell receptor beta chains sequenced from one sample in a study of cytomegalovirus exposure and HLA in healthy donors. PCR used 60 Vbeta primers and 13 Jbeta primers. The method was immunoSEQ multiplex PCR; TCRdb's version includes in-frame clones alone and lacks a portion of them. The sample has approximately 92,000 clones, and its top ten clones hold around 3.4%. The sequenced sample was PBMCs. Source of these receptors: a woman aged 30 to 39 in good health and CMV-seronegative.

The rearrangement links TRBV19 to TRBJ1-2, with 7 bases fitting TRBD1. This CDR3 has 14 residues. The trim removed 6 bases at V and 4 bases at J, leaving 8 bases unmatched. Germline assignment: CDR1 LNHDA and CDR2 SQIVND (reference sequence). Written as DNA, the CDR3 is TGTGCCAGTAGAGCGACAGGGTGGGGCTATGGCTACACCTTC. Its translation is CASRATGWGYGYTF. Full variable domain (rest looked up from reference TRBV19 and TRBJ1-2): DGGITQSPKYLFRKEGQNVTLSCEQNLNHDAMYWYRQDPGQGLRLIYYSQIVNDFQKGDIAEGYSVSREKKESFPLTVTSAQKNPTAFYLCASRATGWGYGYTFGSGTRLTVV.

The CDR3 DNA sequence: TGTGCCACCAGCAGAGGCGGGATAACCTACGAGCAGTACTTC. Protein product: CATSRGGITYEQYF. The V call is TRBV15, the J call TRBJ2-7, with D possibly matching TRBD2 (6 bases). The CDR3 length is 14 residues. V was cut by 1 base and J by 2 bases, with 9 bases left in between. The germline V gene has CDR1 LNHNV and CDR2 YYDKDF (reference sequence).

Worth noting for this clone: A junction end diverges from the germline sequence, so it may reflect a read error. The rearrangement uses TRBV7-7 and TRBJ2-1; tentative D call: TRBD2 (6 bases). Germline loops: CDR1 SSHAT, CDR2 FNYEAQ (reference sequence). The CDR3 covers 15 residues. In DNA, the CDR3 is TGTGCTAGCAGCCTCGGACTCGGGGGTGGCGATGAGCAGTTCTTC. This gives the protein CASSLGLGGGDEQFF.

The rearrangement uses TRBV2 and TRBJ2-5; possible D gene TRBD2, 5 bases. Germline loops: CDR1 SNHLY, CDR2 FYNNEI. This CDR3 is 12 amino acids long. Trimming shortened V by 1 base and J by 5 bases, and 5 bases separated the two germline ends. CDR3 DNA sequence: TGTGCCAGCAGTGAAGGCGGGGAGACCCAGTACTTC. Translation: CASSEGGETQYF.

This sequence joins TRBV10-3 and TRBJ2-3; 12 bases fit TRBD1. V lost 2 bases to trimming and J lost 6 bases; unmatched junction nucleotides: 6. CDR1 and CDR2 (germline): ENHRY, SYGVKD. CDR3 size: 16 residues. The CDR3 region is CAISEEGTGGRDTQYF. In DNA, the CDR3 is TGTGCCATCAGTGAGGAAGGGACAGGGGGCCGGGATACGCAGTATTTT.

The V and J genes are TRBV2 and TRBJ1-2; weak D call: TRBD1 (6 bases). Trimming stripped 3 bases from V and 6 bases from J, with 23 bases between. The germline V gene encodes CDR1 SNHLY and CDR2 FYNNEI. The CDR3 covers 17 residues. CDR3 amino acids: CASSERPYRETFHGYTF. The CDR3 DNA sequence: TGTGCCAGCAGTGAGCGCCCCTACAGGGAGACTTTCCATGGCTACACCTTC.

J is TRBJ1-2 and V is TRBV7-2; a possible D gene is TRBD1 (6 bases). V dropped 1 base and J dropped 1 base, with 10 bases sitting between them. There are 15 residues in the CDR3. Germline V gene lookup returns CDR1 SGHTA and CDR2 FQGNSA. CDR3 loop: CASSLDRVYNYGYTF. In DNA, the CDR3 is TGTGCCAGCAGCTTAGACAGGGTATATAACTATGGCTACACCTTC.

The chain couples TRBV6-5 to TRBJ2-1, with a weak D call TRBD2 (6 bases). The CDR3 length is 14 residues. Germline V gives CDR1 MNHEY, CDR2 SVGAGI. V was shortened by 0 bases and J by 4 bases, with 7 bases between the two germline ends. CDR3 nucleotides: TGTGCCAGCAGTTACTCTGGGGGGTACAATGAGCAGTTCTTC. Translating gives CASSYSGGYNEQFF.

The chain recombines TRBV28 with TRBJ2-7; D perhaps matches TRBD1 (5 bases). The V gene's germline CDR1 is MDHEN and CDR2 SYDVKM. Trimming shortened V by 6 bases and J by 2 bases, and 11 bases separated the two germline ends. CDR3 length equals 13 residues. The CDR3 loop reads CASSPTATYEQYF. DNA of the CDR3: TGTGCCAGCAGCCCGACAGCCACCTACGAGCAGTACTTC.

V gene TRBV14 combines with J gene TRBJ2-2; D remains unclear. CDR3 length: 14 residues. V shed 0 bases and J shed 5 bases, with 7 bases lying between them. CDR1 is SGHDN and CDR2 is FVKESK in the germline V gene. The CDR3 sequence is CASSQDLSTGELFF. The CDR3 bases are TGTGCCAGCAGCCAAGATCTATCAACCGGGGAGCTGTTTTTT.

The chain carries TRBV6-5 and TRBJ1-2, with D perhaps TRBD1 (6 bases). Per germline, CDR1 MNHEY and CDR2 SVGAGI. V was clipped by 6 bases and J by 0 bases, with 14 bases between them. This CDR3 comprises 15 residues. CDR3 nucleotide sequence: TGTGCCAGCAGACCGGACAGAAATGCTAACTATGGCTACACCTTC. Encoded protein: CASRPDRNANYGYTF.

The chain recombines TRBV19 with TRBJ2-5; D might be TRBD2 (5 bases). The V and J ends lost 0 bases and 3 bases respectively, with 5 bases between them. Germline CDR1 and CDR2: LNHDA and SQIVND (reference sequence). There are 13 residues in the CDR3. CDR3 sequence reads: CASSIDGEETQYF. Written as DNA, the CDR3 is TGTGCCAGTAGTATAGACGGGGAAGAGACCCAGTACTTC.